The sequence of this TCR beta chain was determined in a study of cytomegalovirus exposure and HLA in healthy donors. Study-wide points: The dataset shows that most TCR sequences were rare, while some public TCRs occurred in many donors.

Both 60 Vbeta primers and 13 Jbeta primers went into the PCR. The protocol was immunoSEQ multiplex PCR, while the TCRdb copy is restricted to in-frame clones and leaves out a portion. The sample records under 250,000 clones, 80% to 85% being singletons. Concerning this clone itself: The antigen is not known.

Trimming took 4 bases from V and 2 from J; bases not matched to a gene: 3. The germline V gene encodes CDR1 SQVTM and CDR2 ANQGSEA. This CDR3 contains 14 residues. The clonotype originates from a woman aged 40 to 55 in good health and CMV-seronegative. Input material: PBMCs. This chain joins TRBV29-1 and TRBJ2-7, with 12 bases fitting TRBD2. The CDR3: CSVATSGGTYEQYF. Here the CDR3 DNA reads TGCAGCGTTGCGACTAGCGGGGGCACCTACGAGCAGTACTTC.